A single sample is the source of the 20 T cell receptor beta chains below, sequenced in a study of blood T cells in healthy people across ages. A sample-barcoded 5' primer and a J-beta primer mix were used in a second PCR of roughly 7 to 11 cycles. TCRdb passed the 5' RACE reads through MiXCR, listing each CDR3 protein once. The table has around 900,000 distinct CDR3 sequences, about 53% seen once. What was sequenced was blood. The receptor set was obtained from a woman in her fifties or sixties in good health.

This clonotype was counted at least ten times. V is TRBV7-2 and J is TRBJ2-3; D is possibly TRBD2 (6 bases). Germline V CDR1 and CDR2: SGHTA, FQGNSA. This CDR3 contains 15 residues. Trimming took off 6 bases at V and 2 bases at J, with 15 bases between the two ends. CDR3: CASSTGGRDTDTQYF. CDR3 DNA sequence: TGTGCCAGCAGTACCGGGGGAAGAGACACAGATACGCAGTATTTT. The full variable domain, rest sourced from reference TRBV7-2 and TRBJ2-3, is GAGVSQSPSNKVTEKGKDVELRCDPISGHTALYWYRQSLGQGLEFLIYFQGNSAPDKSGLPSDRFSAERTGGSVSTLTIQRTQQEDSAVYLCASSTGGRDTDTQYFGPGTRLTVL.

The CDR3 coding sequence is TGTGCCAGCCTAAGGGACTACAATCAGCCCCAGCATTTT. The encoded protein is CASLRDYNQPQHF. The chain combines TRBV6-6 with TRBJ1-5; D perhaps matches TRBD1 (5 bases). In germline, CDR1 is MNHNY, CDR2 SVGAGI (reference sequence). The CDR3 contains 13 residues. With 8 bases removed from V and 3 bases from J, the gap between germline ends came to 11 bases.

CDR3 amino acids: CSVDRSGSRETQYF. The CDR3 DNA follows: TGCAGCGTTGACCGGTCCGGGAGTAGAGAGACCCAGTACTTC. V gene TRBV29-1 combines with J gene TRBJ2-5, with D maybe TRBD2 (6 bases). The CDR3 totals 14 residues. Germline V lookup: CDR1 SQVTM, CDR2 ANQGSEA. V dropped 3 bases and J dropped 4 bases, with 15 bases sitting between them.

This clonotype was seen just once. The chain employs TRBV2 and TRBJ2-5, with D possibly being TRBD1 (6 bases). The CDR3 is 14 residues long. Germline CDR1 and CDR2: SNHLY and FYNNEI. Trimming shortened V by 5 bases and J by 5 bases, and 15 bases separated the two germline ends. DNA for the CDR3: TGTGCCAGCAGTTACGGGACACCGAAGGAGACCCAGTACTTC. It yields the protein CASSYGTPKETQYF.

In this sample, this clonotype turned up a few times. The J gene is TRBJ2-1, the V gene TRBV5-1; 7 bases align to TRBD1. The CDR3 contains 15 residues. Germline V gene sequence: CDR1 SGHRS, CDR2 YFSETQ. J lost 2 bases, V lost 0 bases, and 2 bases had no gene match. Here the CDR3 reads CASSLGGGAYNEQFF. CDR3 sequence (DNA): TGCGCCAGCAGCTTGGGAGGGGGCGCCTACAATGAGCAGTTCTTC.

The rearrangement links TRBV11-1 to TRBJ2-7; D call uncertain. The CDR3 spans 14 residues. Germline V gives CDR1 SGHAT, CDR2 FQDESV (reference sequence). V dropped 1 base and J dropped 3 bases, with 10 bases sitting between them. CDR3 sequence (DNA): TGTGCCAGCAGCTTAGGGCCAGAAATCTACGAGCAGTACTTC. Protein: CASSLGPEIYEQYF.

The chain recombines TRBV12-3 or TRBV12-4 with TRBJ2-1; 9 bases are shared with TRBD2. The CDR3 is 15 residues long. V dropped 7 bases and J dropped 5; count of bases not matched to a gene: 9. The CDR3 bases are TGTGCCAGCACTCGTAGCGGGAGAGGAGACAATGAGCAGTTCTTC. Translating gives CASTRSGRGDNEQFF.

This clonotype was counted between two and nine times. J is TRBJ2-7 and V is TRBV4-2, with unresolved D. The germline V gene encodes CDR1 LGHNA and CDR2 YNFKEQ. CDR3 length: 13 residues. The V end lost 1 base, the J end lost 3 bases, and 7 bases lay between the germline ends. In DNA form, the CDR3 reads TGTGCCAGCAGCCAAGCTACTAACTACGAGCAGTACTTC. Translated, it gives CASSQATNYEQYF.

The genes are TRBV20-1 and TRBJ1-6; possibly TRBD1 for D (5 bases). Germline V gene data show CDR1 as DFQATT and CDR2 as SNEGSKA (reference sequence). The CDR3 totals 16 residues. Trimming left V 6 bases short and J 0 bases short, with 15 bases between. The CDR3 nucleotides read TGCAGTGCCAACTTCGGGGGGAGCTCCTATAATTCACCCCTCCACTTT. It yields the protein CSANFGGSSYNSPLHF.

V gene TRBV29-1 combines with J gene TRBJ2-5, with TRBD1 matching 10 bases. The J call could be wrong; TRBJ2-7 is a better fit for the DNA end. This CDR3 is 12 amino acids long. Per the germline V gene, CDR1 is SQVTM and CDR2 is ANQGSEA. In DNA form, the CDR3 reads TGCAGCGAACAGACAGGGGGCAGCGAGCAGTACTTC. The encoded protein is CSEQTGGSEQYF.

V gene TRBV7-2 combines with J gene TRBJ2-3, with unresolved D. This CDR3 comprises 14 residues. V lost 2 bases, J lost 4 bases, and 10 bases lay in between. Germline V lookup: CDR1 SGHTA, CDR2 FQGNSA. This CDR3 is CASSLFRPPDTQYF. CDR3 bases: TGTGCCAGCAGCTTATTTCGCCCCCCAGATACGCAGTATTTT. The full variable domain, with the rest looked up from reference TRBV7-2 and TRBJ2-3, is GAGVSQSPSNKVTEKGKDVELRCDPISGHTALYWYRQSLGQGLEFLIYFQGNSAPDKSGLPSDRFSAERTGGSVSTLTIQRTQQEDSAVYLCASSLFRPPDTQYFGPGTRLTVL.

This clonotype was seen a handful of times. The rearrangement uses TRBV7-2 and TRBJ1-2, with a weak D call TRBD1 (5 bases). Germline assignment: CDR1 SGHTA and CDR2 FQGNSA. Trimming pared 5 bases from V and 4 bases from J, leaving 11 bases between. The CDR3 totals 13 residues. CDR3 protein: CASSQRQPYGYTF. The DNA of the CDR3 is TGTGCCAGCAGCCAGAGACAGCCCTATGGCTACACCTTC.

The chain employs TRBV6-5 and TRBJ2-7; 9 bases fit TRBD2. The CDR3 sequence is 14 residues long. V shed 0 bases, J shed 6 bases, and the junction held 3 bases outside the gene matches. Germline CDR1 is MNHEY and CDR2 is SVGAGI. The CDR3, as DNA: TGTGCCAGCAGTTACTCTAGCGGGAGTCTCGAGCAGTACTTC. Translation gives CASSYSSGSLEQYF.

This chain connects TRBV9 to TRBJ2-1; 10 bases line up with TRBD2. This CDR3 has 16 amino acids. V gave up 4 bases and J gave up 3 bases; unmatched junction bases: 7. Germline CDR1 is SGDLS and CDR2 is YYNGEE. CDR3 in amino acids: CASSQARTSGYNEQFF. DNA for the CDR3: TGTGCCAGCAGCCAAGCTAGGACTAGCGGCTACAATGAGCAGTTCTTC.

CDR3 coding DNA: TGTGCCAGCAGTCTGCCGACGGGACGGAGCTCTGGGGCCAACGTCCTGACTTTC. Translated, it gives CASSLPTGRSSGANVLTF. The chain couples TRBV6-1 to TRBJ2-6; D may match TRBD1 or TRBD2 (5 bases each). The V end was cut by 5 bases, the J end by 0 bases, with 17 bases between. Germline V CDR1 and CDR2: MNHNS, SASEGT. This CDR3 contains 18 residues.

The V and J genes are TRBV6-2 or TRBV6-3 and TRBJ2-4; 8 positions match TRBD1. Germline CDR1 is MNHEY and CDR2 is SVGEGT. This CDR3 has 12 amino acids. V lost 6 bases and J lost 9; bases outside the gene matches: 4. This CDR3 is CASRETGGIQYF. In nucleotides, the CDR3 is TGTGCCAGCAGAGAAACAGGGGGCATTCAGTACTTC.

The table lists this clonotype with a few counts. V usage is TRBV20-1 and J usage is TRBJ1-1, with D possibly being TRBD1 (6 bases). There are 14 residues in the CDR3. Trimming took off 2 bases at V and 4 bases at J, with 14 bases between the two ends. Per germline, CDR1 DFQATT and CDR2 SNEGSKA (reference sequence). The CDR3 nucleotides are TGCAGTGCTAGAATTAGGGGGGGACTCACTGAAGCTTTCTTT. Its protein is CSARIRGGLTEAFF.

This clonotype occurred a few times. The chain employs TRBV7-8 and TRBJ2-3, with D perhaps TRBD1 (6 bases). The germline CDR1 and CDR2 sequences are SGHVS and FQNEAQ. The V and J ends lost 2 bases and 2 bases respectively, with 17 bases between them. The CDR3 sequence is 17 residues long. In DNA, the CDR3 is TGTGCCAGCAGCTTATTCGGCAGGGGAGAGGCCACAGATACGCAGTATTTT. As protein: CASSLFGRGEATDTQYF. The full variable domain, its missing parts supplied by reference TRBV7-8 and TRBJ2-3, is GAGVSQSPRYKVAKRGQDVALRCDPISGHVSLFWYQQALGQGPEFLTYFQNEAQLDKSGLPSDRFFAERPEGSVSTLKIQRTQQEDSAVYLCASSLFGRGEATDTQYFGPGTRLTVL.

The CDR3, as DNA: TGTGCCAGCTCCCGGGACAGGGGTAATTCACCCCTCCACTTT. Protein: CASSRDRGNSPLHF. This chain uses TRBV18 with TRBJ1-6; 10 nucleotides align to TRBD1. This CDR3 has 14 residues. The germline V gene encodes CDR1 KGHSH and CDR2 LQKENI. With 6 bases clipped from V and 6 bases from J, the junction kept 2 bases outside the gene matches.

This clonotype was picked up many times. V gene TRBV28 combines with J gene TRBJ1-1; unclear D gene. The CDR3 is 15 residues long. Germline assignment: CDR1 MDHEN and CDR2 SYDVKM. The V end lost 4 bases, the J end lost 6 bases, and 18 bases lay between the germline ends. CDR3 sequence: CASSSMTEATSEAFF. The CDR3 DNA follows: TGTGCCAGCAGTTCCATGACCGAGGCTACTTCTGAAGCTTTCTTT.